The 3 T cell receptor beta chains below were found in one sample sequenced in a study of CXCR3-negative and CXCR3-positive naive CD8 T cells. In preparing the TRB cDNA libraries, 5' RACE with UMI labels was used. Following a re-call of the 5' RACE reads, TCRdb has one entry per CDR3 protein and lacks DNA. The table for this sample gives roughly 86,000 distinct CDR3 sequences. The sequenced sample consisted of naive CXCR3- CD8+ T cells from blood. This sample's subset: CD45RO-CCR7+CD27+CD95- naive CD8+ T cells lacking CXCR3 (TNR3-). The receptors were sampled from a human donor in good health. Some clones in this sample may be carry-over from other donors' samples.

V gene TRBV15 combines with J gene TRBJ2-5. Per the germline V gene, CDR1 is LNHNV and CDR2 is YYDKDF (reference sequence). The CDR3 length is 15 residues. CDR3 in amino acids: CATSSDLAVQETQYF.

The V and J genes are TRBV7-8 and TRBJ1-4; with no DNA, the TCRdb D assignment of TRBD1 cannot be verified. The CDR3 totals 15 residues. The germline V gene encodes CDR1 SGHVS and CDR2 FQNEAQ. The CDR3 loop reads CASSLGSWGNEKLFF.

The chain uses TRBV6-5 and TRBJ2-5; checking the TCRdb D call of TRBD1 is not possible without DNA. The CDR3 spans 15 residues. Germline V lookup: CDR1 MNHEY, CDR2 SVGAGI. The CDR3 reads CASSLSQGPQETQYF.